The 3 T cell receptor beta chains given below trace back to one sample, sequenced in a study of OX40 agonist ivuxolimab in advanced cancers. Some clones are missing from TCRdb's copy, which holds only in-frame ones; the method was immunoSEQ multiplex PCR. The top ten clones hold around 1.5% of a sample with more than 80,000 clones, around nine tenths of them seen once. This sample comprised CD4+ or CD8+ T cells sorted from blood, obtained in a trial of the OX40 agonist ivuxolimab. The receptors here all came from an adult with an advanced solid tumor such as melanoma, head and neck, liver or kidney cancer.

The chain couples TRBV10-3 to TRBJ2-3; D may be TRBD1 or TRBD2 (5 bases each). The CDR3 is 13 amino acids. The germline gives CDR1 ENHRY, CDR2 SYGVKD. V gave up 10 bases and J gave up 0 bases, with 11 bases separating them. In nucleotides, the CDR3 is TGTGCCACAGAGGGGCCTAGCACAGATACGCAGTATTTT. It is translated as CATEGPSTDTQYF.

V and J are TRBV7-9 and TRBJ2-7; 12 bases match TRBD1. CDR3 length: 14 residues. Trimming cost V 5 bases and J 5 bases; bases outside gene matches: 4. Germline assignment: CDR1 SEHNR and CDR2 FQNEAQ (reference sequence). The CDR3 DNA sequence: TGTGCCAGCAGCCCAGGGACAGGGGGCGACGAGCAGTACTTC. Protein sequence: CASSPGTGGDEQYF.

The CDR3 DNA reads TGTGCCAGCATTCACTCTCAGGGGCGGTACGAGCAGTACTTC. Amino acids: CASIHSQGRYEQYF. This chain links TRBV2 with TRBJ2-7; a possible D gene is TRBD1 (6 bases). Trimming removed 7 bases at V and 4 bases at J, with 17 bases between. CDR1 and CDR2 (germline): SNHLY, FYNNEI. The CDR3 length is 14 residues.